This T cell receptor (beta chain) was identified during a study of beta chain features in type 1 diabetes. Germline CDR1 MNHNY, CDR2 SVGAGI (reference sequence). Trimming stripped 4 bases from V and 6 bases from J, with 6 bases between. The CDR3 spans 12 residues. Details on this clone: Antigen: not known.

Overall study findings and caveats: TCRB CDR3 length was moderately but significantly reduced in all four CD4+ subsets of Type 1 diabetes patients. Naive, central memory and Treg TCRB repertoires seemed to resemble each other more closely in patients than they did in healthy donors.

Expressed TCRB transcripts were sequenced, since all the RNA that had been isolated was reverse transcribed. The table came from immunoSEQ multiplex PCR; TCRdb's copy has only in-frame clones and leaves some out. The sample consists of around 300,000 clones, approximately 8.1% of them appearing once. The V and J genes are TRBV6-6 and TRBJ1-4; no firm D call. Input material: central memory CD4+ T cells from blood. The TCR originated in a woman between 18 and 29 years old in good health. The CDR3 DNA reads as TGTGCCAGCAGTTTCGCAGATGAAAAACTGTTTTTT. Amino acids: CASSFADEKLFF.